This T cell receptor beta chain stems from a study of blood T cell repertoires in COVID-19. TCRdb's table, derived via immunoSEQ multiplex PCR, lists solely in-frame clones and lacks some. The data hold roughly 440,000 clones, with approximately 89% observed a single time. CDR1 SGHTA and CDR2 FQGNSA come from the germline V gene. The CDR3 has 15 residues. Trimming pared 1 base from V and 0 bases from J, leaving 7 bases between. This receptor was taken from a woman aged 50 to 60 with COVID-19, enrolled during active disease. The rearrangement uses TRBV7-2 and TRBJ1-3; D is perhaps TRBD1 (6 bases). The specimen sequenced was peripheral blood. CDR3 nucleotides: TGTGCCAGCAGCTTAGGGGGGCTCTCTGGAAACACCATATATTTT. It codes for CASSLGGLSGNTIYF.